These 21 T cell receptor beta chains were sequenced from one sample in a study of regulatory T cells in long-lasting Graves disease. Noted time point: persistent/refractory GD, antithyroid drugs over 5 years with positive TRAb. Extracted PBMC RNA gave rise to the TCR library. HTBI primers from iRepertoire and Arm-PCR of CDR3 regions yielded the TCR beta libraries. From the multiplex PCR reads, TCRdb called clonotypes with MiXCR, one entry per CDR3 protein. The table has some 330,000 distinct CDR3 sequences, 20% to 25% seen once; the top ten hold approximately 28%. The sequencing here drew on peripheral blood mononuclear cells (PBMCs), taken when the disease was refractory, from a patient treated with antithyroid drugs. Receptor source: a woman between 35 and 50 years old with Graves disease.

Comments on this clonotype: A read error may account for a junction end that differs from germline. The chain has TRBV6-1 and TRBJ2-6, with D unclear. Germline CDR1 reads MNHNS; CDR2 reads SASEGT. The CDR3 runs 15 residues. This CDR3 is CASSSGSTPANVLAF. CDR3 coding DNA: TGTGCCAGCAGCTCGGGCTCAACCCCGGCCAACGTCCTGGCTTTC.

The chain recombines TRBV25-1 with TRBJ1-4; weak D call: TRBD1 (6 bases). Germline V gene lookup returns CDR1 MGHDK and CDR2 SYGVNS. The CDR3 has 15 residues. V lost 5 bases and J lost 6, with 16 bases in between. The CDR3 DNA sequence: TGTGCCAGCAGTCCACGCAGGGGTAACTATGAAAAACTGTTTTTT. It codes for CASSPRRGNYEKLFF.

Ten or more counts support this clonotype. The chain joins TRBV6-1 to TRBJ1-2; D is uncertain. In germline, CDR1 is MNHNS, CDR2 SASEGT. V lost 4 bases to trimming and J lost 0 bases, with 6 bases between them. The CDR3 totals 13 residues. The CDR3 spells CASSATANYGYTF. The CDR3 bases are TGTGCCAGCAGTGCTACAGCTAACTATGGCTACACCTTC.

This clonotype was counted many times. This chain joins TRBV28 and TRBJ2-7; D unclear. Germline-derived CDR1 and CDR2 are MDHEN and SYDVKM. The CDR3 sequence is 14 residues long. Trimming shortened V by 2 bases and J by 5 bases, and 13 bases separated the two germline ends. This CDR3 is CASSLQHPTDEQYF. Here the CDR3 DNA reads TGTGCCAGCAGTTTACAGCACCCGACGGACGAGCAGTACTTC. The full variable domain, in which reference TRBV28 and TRBJ2-7 provide the parts outside the CDR3, is DVKVTQSSRYLVKRTGEKVFLECVQDMDHENMFWYRQDPGLGLRLIYFSYDVKMKEKGDIPEGYSVSREKKERFSLILESASTNQTSMYLCASSLQHPTDEQYFGPGTRLTVT.

Concerning this clonotype: Given a much more abundant clone one base away, this may be a read error. V usage is TRBV6-2 or TRBV6-3 and J usage is TRBJ1-1; weak D call: TRBD1 (6 bases). The germline gives CDR1 MNHEY, CDR2 SVGEGT. The CDR3 loop spans 19 amino acids. Trimming pared 2 bases from V and 2 bases from J, leaving 24 bases between. This chain's CDR3 is CASSYAFPTGKVLNTEAFF. The DNA for the CDR3 is TGTGCCAGCAGTTACGCTTTTCCGACAGGAAAAGTTCTAAACACTGAAGCTTTCTTT.

On this clonotype: With a much larger clone just one base away, this may be a read error. This chain connects TRBV5-1 to TRBJ2-7, with 7 bases matching TRBD2. J gave up 2 bases and V 4 bases, and 9 bases lay outside the gene matches. Germline CDR1 and CDR2: SGHRS and YFSETQ. This CDR3 spans 15 amino acids. The CDR3 protein is CASSVGLAAAYEQYF. CDR3 bases: TGCGCCAGCAGCGTAGGTCTAGCGGCGGCCTACGAGCAGTACTTC.

This clonotype was seen repeatedly, ten times or more. The chain links TRBV25-1 to TRBJ2-2; D is perhaps TRBD2 (5 bases). V lost 5 bases, J lost 5 bases, and 15 bases lay in between. There are 15 residues in the CDR3. The germline V gene encodes CDR1 MGHDK and CDR2 SYGVNS. This chain's CDR3 is CASSSAAARTGELFF. In nucleotides, the CDR3 is TGTGCCAGCAGTTCAGCGGCGGCGCGAACCGGGGAGCTGTTTTTT.

The gene calls are TRBV6-1 and TRBJ1-4, with D tentatively TRBD1 (5 bases). With 7 bases removed from V and 6 bases from J, the gap between germline ends came to 12 bases. The germline V gene has CDR1 MNHNS and CDR2 SASEGT. The length of the CDR3 is 13 residues. The CDR3 DNA reads as TGTGCCAGCAATCCCGGAGGGGATGAAAAACTGTTTTTT. Its translation is CASNPGGDEKLFF.

J is TRBJ1-4 and V is TRBV3-1; no reliable D call. Trimming cost V 2 bases and J 11 bases, with 15 bases left between them. The CDR3 contains 14 residues. The germline gives CDR1 LGHDT, CDR2 YNNKEL (reference sequence). The CDR3 region has the DNA TGTGCCAGCAGCCAATACAAATCGGTTGAGAAACTGTTTTTT. The encoded protein is CASSQYKSVEKLFF.

This clonotype was picked up many times. This chain connects TRBV20-1 to TRBJ1-5; TRBD1 is a possible D gene (5 bases). Germline V lookup: CDR1 DFQATT, CDR2 SNEGSKA (reference sequence). V was clipped by 0 bases and J by 3 bases, with 9 bases between them. The length of the CDR3 is 14 residues. The CDR3 region has the DNA TGCAGTGCTAGAGAAGGGACGGTCAATCAGCCCCAGCATTTT. Translated, it gives CSAREGTVNQPQHF.

V is TRBV28 and J is TRBJ1-2; D unresolved. The CDR3 totals 11 residues. Trimming pared 11 bases from V and 5 bases from J, leaving 12 bases between. The germline V gene has CDR1 MDHEN and CDR2 SYDVKM. CDR3: CALSEGYGYTF. The CDR3 nucleotides are TGTGCCCTCTCGGAGGGTTATGGCTACACCTTC.

There are many counts of this clonotype. The rearrangement joins TRBV15 to TRBJ2-5; D not resolved. V lost 1 base to trimming and J lost 5 bases, with 8 bases between them. Looked up from germline, CDR1 is LNHNV and CDR2 is YYDKDF (reference sequence). The CDR3 length is 13 residues. The CDR3 coding sequence is TGTGCCACCAGCAGAGCTCCTAGTGAGACCCAGTACTTC. Its protein is CATSRAPSETQYF.

This clonotype was observed at least ten times. The chain uses TRBV11-2 and TRBJ2-5, with D possibly being TRBD2 (6 bases). The CDR3 is 15 amino acids. Germline CDR1 reads SGHAT; CDR2 reads FQNNGV. Trimming removed 5 bases at V and 0 bases at J, with 13 bases between. CDR3: CASSRIRDYQETQYF. CDR3 coding DNA: TGTGCCAGCAGCCGGATTCGGGACTACCAAGAGACCCAGTACTTC.

This clonotype was seen more than once but under ten times. The chain links TRBV7-3 to TRBJ2-7; TRBD2 matches at 14 bases. Germline CDR1 and CDR2: SGHTA and FQGTGA. This CDR3 region has 15 residues. The J segment lost 5 bases and the V segment lost 5 bases, leaving 5 bases of the junction unmatched. The CDR3 nucleotides are TGTGCCAGCAGCATTGGGACTAGCGGGAGAAACGAGCAGTACTTC. Amino acid sequence: CASSIGTSGRNEQYF.

This clonotype occurred a few times. This may be a read error, as it is one base from a much larger clone. The chain has TRBV20-1 and TRBJ1-2; D may be TRBD1 (5 bases). Germline V gives CDR1 DFQATT, CDR2 SNEGSKA (reference sequence). Trimming shortened V by 0 bases and J by 2 bases, and 13 bases separated the two germline ends. This CDR3 region has 15 residues. The CDR3 protein is CSARETRGKNYGYTF. Here the CDR3 DNA reads TGCAGTGCTAGAGAAACAAGGGGCAAAAACTATGGCTACACCTTC.

This clonotype was detected only a few times. This rearrangement joins TRBV7-8 to TRBJ2-7; D possibly corresponds to TRBD2 (6 bases). The CDR3 totals 16 residues. CDR1 and CDR2 (germline): SGHVS, FQNEAQ. V shed 1 base and J shed 0 bases, with 13 bases lying between them. The CDR3 loop reads CASSLVSGEASYEQYF. In DNA form, the CDR3 reads TGTGCCAGCAGCTTAGTGTCTGGGGAGGCCTCCTACGAGCAGTACTTC.

This clonotype was detected a few times. The rearrangement joins TRBV20-1 to TRBJ1-2; 7 bases are shared with TRBD1. This CDR3 spans 13 amino acids. Germline V lookup: CDR1 DFQATT, CDR2 SNEGSKA (reference sequence). V dropped 6 bases and J dropped 3; count of bases not matched to a gene: 7. The CDR3 sequence: CSAQGQAHYGYTF. In DNA form, the CDR3 reads TGCAGTGCACAAGGACAGGCCCACTATGGCTACACCTTC.

The V gene is TRBV6-5, the J gene TRBJ2-3; D tentatively fits TRBD1 or TRBD2 (6 bases each). The CDR3 consists of 16 residues. The ends were cut back, 2 bases at V and 3 bases at J, with 15 bases in the middle. Germline lookup yields CDR1 MNHEY and CDR2 SVGAGI. As DNA, the CDR3 is TGTGCCAGCAGTTACGGGCTGGGGGGCGCGACAGATACGCAGTATTTT. It specifies CASSYGLGGATDTQYF.

This clonotype appeared a single time. V gene TRBV20-1 combines with J gene TRBJ2-7; 8 bases are a match to TRBD2. Germline V gives CDR1 DFQATT, CDR2 SNEGSKA (reference sequence). This CDR3 has 14 amino acids. J gave up 6 bases and V 3 bases, and 10 bases lay outside the gene matches. In nucleotides, the CDR3 is TGCAGTGCTAGCAGGCGGGAGGATGGGGGCGAGCAGTACTTC. Its protein product is CSASRREDGGEQYF.

The V and J genes are TRBV6-2 or TRBV6-3 and TRBJ1-3; D unclear. V was clipped by 0 bases and J by 2 bases, with 8 bases between them. The length of the CDR3 is 15 residues. CDR1 MNHEY and CDR2 SVGEGT come from the germline V gene. The CDR3 coding sequence is TGTGCCAGCAGTTACTCGTGGGAGGCTGGAAACACCATATATTTT. Amino acid sequence: CASSYSWEAGNTIYF.

The rearrangement joins TRBV19 to TRBJ1-4, with 9 bases lining up with TRBD1. The CDR3 is 14 amino acids. With V trimmed by 6 bases and J by 8 bases, 7 bases remained unmatched. CDR1 LNHDA and CDR2 SQIVND come from the germline V gene (reference sequence). CDR3 region: CASSRTGAEEKLFF. CDR3 in DNA: TGTGCCAGTAGCAGGACAGGGGCGGAGGAAAAACTGTTTTTT.